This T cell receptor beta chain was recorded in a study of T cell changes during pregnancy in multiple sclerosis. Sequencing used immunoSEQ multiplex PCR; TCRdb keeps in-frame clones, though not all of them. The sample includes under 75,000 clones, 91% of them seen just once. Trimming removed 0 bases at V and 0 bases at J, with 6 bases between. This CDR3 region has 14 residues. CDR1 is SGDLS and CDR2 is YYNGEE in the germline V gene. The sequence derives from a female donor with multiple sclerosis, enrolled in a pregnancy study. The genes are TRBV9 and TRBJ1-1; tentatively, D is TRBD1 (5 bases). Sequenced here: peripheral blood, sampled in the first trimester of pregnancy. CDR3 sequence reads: CASSVGGMNTEAFF. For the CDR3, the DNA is TGTGCCAGCAGCGTAGGGGGCATGAACACTGAAGCTTTCTTT.